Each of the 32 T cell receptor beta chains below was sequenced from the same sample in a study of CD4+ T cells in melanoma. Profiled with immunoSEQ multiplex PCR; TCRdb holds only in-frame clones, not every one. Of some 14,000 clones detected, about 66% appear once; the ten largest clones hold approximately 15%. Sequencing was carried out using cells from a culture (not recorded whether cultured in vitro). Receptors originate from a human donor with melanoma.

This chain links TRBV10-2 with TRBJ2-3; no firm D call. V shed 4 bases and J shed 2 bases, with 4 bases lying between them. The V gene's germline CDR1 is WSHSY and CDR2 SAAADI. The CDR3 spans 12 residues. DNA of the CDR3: TGCGCCAGCAGTGCGGCCACAGATACGCAGTATTTT. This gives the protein CASSAATDTQYF.

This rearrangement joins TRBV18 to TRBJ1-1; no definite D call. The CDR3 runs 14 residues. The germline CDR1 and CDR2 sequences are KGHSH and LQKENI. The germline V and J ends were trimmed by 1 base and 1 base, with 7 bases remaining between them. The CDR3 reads CASSPLTRNTEAFF. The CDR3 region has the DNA TGTGCCAGCTCACCACTTACCAGGAACACTGAAGCTTTCTTT.

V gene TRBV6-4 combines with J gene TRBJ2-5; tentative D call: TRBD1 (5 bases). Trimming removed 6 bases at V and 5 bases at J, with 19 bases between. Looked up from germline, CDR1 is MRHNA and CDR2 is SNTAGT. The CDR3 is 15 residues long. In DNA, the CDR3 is TGTGCCAGCAGGGGGCACCGGGCGCGAAGGGAGACCCAGTACTTC. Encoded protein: CASRGHRARRETQYF.

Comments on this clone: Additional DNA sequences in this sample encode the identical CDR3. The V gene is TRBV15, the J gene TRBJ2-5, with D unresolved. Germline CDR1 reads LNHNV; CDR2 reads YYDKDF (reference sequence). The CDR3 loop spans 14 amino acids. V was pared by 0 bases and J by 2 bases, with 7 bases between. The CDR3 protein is CATSRDAGQETQYF. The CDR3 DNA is TGTGCCACCAGCAGAGACGCCGGGCAAGAGACCCAGTACTTC.

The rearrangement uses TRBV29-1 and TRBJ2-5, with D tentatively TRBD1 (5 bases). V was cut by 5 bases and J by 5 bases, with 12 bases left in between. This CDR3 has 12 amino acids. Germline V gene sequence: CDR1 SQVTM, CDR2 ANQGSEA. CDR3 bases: TGCAGCGTTTCAGGGTTGGGGGAGACCCAGTACTTC. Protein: CSVSGLGETQYF. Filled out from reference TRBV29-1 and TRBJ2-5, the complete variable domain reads SAVISQKPSRDICQRGTSLTIQCQVDSQVTMMFWYRQQPGQSLTLIATANQGSEATYESGFVIDKFPISRPNLTFSTLTVSNMSPEDSSIYLCSVSGLGETQYFGPGTRLLVL.

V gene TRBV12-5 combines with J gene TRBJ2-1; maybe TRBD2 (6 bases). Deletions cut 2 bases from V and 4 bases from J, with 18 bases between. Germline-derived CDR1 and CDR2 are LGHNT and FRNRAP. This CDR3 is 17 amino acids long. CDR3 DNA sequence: TGTGCTAGTGGTTTGCGCCCCGGGACTGGGGCGTACAATGAGCAGTTCTTC. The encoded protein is CASGLRPGTGAYNEQFF.

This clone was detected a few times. CDR3 sequence reads: CASRIGQGAYEQYF. For the CDR3, the DNA is TGTGCCAGCAGAATCGGACAGGGCGCCTACGAGCAGTACTTC. The chain is built from TRBV6-5 and TRBJ2-7, with 8 bases that match TRBD1. CDR3 size: 14 residues. Germline V CDR1 and CDR2: MNHEY, SVGAGI. With 6 bases clipped from V and 2 bases from J, the junction kept 6 bases outside the gene matches.

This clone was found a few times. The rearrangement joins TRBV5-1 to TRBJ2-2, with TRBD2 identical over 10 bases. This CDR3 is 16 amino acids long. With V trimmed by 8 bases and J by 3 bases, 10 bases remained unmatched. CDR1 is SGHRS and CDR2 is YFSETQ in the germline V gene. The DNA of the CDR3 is TGCGCCAGTGCGCCCGTAGCGGGGGGAGACACCGGGGAGCTGTTTTTT. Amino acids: CASAPVAGGDTGELFF. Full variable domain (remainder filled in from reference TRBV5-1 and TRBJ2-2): KAGVTQTPRYLIKTRGQQVTLSCSPISGHRSVSWYQQTPGQGLQFLFEYFSETQRNKGNFPGRFSGRQFSNSRSEMNVSTLELGDSALYLCASAPVAGGDTGELFFGEGSRLTVL.

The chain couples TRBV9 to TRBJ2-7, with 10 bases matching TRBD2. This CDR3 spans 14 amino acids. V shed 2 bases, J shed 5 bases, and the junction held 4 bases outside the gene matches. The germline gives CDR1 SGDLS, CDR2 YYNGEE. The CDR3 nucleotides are TGTGCCAGCAGCGTCACTAGCGGGGTCCACGAGCAGTACTTC. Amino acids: CASSVTSGVHEQYF. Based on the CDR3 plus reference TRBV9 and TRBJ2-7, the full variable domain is DSGVTQTPKHLITATGQRVTLRCSPRSGDLSVYWYQQSLDQGLQFLIQYYNGEERAKGNILERFSAQQFPDLHSELNLSSLELGDSALYFCASSVTSGVHEQYFGPGTRLTVT.

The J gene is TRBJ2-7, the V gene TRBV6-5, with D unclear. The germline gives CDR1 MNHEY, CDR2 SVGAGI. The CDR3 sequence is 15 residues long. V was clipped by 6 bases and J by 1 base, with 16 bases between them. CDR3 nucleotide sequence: TGTGCCAGCAGCCCCAAACAAGGACGATCCTACGAGCAGTACTTC. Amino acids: CASSPKQGRSYEQYF.

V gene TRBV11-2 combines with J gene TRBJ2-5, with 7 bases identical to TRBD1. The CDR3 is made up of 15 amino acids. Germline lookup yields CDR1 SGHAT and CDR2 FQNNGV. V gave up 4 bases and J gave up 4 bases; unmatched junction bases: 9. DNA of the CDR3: TGTGCCAGCAGCTCCCCGAGGGGGCAGGGAGAGACCCAGTACTTC. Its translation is CASSSPRGQGETQYF.

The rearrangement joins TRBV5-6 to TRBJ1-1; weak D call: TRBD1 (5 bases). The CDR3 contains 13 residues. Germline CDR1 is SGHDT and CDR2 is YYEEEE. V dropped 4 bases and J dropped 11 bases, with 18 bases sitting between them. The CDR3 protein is CASSRGPSKGAFF. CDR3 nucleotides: TGTGCCAGCAGCCGGGGACCCTCGAAGGGGGCTTTCTTT.

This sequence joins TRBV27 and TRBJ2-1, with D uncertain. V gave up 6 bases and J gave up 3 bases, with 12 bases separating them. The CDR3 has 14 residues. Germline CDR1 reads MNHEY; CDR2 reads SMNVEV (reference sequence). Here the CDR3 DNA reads TGTGCCAGCAGCCTCGCTGGATACTACAATGAGCAGTTCTTC. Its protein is CASSLAGYYNEQFF.

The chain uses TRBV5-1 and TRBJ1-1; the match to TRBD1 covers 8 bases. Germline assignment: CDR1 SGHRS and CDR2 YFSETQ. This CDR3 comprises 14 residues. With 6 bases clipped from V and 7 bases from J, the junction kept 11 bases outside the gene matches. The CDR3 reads CASKPDRGASEAFF. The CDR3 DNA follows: TGCGCCAGCAAACCAGACAGGGGCGCGAGTGAAGCTTTCTTT.

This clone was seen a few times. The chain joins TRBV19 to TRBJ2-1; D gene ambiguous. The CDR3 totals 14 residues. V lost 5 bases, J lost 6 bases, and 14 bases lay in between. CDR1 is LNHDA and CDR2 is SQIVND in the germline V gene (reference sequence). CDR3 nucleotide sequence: TGTGCCAGTAGTTGGAACTCCATCAGCAATGAGCAGTTCTTC. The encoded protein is CASSWNSISNEQFF.

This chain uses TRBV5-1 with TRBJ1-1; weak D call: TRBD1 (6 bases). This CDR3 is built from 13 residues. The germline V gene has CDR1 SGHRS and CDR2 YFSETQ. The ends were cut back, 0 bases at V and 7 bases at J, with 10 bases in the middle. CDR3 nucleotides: TGCGCCAGCAGCTTGGGGGGACACCGTGAAGCTTTCTTT. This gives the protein CASSLGGHREAFF.

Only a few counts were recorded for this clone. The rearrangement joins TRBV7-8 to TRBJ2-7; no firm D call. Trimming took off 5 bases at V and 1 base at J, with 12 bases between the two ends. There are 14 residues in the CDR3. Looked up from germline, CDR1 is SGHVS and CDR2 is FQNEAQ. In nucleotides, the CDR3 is TGTGCCAGCAGCCCTAGGACCGTTTCCTACGAGCAGTACTTC. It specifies CASSPRTVSYEQYF.

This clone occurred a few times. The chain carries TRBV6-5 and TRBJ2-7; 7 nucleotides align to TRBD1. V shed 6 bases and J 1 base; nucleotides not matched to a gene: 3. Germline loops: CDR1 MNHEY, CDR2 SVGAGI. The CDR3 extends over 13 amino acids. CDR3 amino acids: CASRTGASYEQYF. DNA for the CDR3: TGTGCCAGCAGAACAGGGGCGTCCTACGAGCAGTACTTC.

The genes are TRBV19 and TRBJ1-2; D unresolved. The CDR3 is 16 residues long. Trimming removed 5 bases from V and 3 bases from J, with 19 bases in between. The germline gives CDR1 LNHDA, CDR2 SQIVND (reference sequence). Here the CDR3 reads CASSSALGRSDYGYTF. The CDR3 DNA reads TGTGCCAGTAGTTCCGCGTTAGGGAGATCCGACTATGGCTACACCTTC.

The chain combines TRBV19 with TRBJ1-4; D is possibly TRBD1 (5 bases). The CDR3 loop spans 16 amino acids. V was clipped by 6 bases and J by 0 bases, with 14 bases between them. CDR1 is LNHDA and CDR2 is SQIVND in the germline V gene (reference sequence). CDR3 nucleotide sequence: TGTGCCAGTAGCCCCCTCCCGGGGGCAACTAATGAAAAACTGTTTTTT. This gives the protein CASSPLPGATNEKLFF.

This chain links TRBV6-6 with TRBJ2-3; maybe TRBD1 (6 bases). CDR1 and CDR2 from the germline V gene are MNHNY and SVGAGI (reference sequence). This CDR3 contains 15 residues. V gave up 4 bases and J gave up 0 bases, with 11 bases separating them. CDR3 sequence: CASSSRGFSTDTQYF. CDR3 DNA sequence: TGTGCCAGCAGTTCGAGGGGGTTTAGCACAGATACGCAGTATTTT.

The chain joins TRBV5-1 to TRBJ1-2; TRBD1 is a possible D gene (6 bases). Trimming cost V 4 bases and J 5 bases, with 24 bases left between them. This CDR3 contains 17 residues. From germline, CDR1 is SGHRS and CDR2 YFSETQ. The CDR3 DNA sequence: TGCGCCAGCAGCCTGGACCCAGGTAGGACAGCTTCTTATGGCTACACCTTC. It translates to CASSLDPGRTASYGYTF.

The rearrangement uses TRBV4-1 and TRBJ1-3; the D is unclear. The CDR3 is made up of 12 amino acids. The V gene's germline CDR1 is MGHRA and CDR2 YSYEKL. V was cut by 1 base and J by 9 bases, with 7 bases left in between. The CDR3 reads CASSQVDATIYF. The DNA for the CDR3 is TGCGCCAGCAGCCAAGTCGACGCCACCATATATTTT.

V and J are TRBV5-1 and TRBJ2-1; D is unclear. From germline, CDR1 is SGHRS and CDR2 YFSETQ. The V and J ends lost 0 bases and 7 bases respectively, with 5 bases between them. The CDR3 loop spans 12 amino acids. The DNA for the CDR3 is TGCGCCAGCAGCTTGGTGCCTAATGAGCAGTTCTTC. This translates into CASSLVPNEQFF.

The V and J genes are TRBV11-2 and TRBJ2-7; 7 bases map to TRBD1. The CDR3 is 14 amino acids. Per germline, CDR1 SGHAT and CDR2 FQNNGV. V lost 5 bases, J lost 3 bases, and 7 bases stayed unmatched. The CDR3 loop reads CASSVGQRVYEQYF. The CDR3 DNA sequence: TGTGCCAGCAGCGTGGGACAGAGAGTCTACGAGCAGTACTTC.

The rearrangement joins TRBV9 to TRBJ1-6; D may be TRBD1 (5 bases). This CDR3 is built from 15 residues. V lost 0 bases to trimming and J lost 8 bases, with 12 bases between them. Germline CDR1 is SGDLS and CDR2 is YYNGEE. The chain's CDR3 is CASSVDGGTDSPLHF. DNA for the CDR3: TGTGCCAGCAGCGTAGACGGGGGTACGGATTCACCCCTCCACTTT.

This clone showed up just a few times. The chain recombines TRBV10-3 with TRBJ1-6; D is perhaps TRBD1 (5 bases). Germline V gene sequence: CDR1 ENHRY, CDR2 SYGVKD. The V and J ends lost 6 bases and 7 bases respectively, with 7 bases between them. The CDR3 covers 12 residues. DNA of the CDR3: TGTGCCATCAGGCAGGGAAATTCACCCCTCCACTTT. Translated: CAIRQGNSPLHF.

This CDR3 reads CASSPDRDDYEQYF. The CDR3 coding sequence is TGTGCCAGCAGCCCCGACAGGGACGACTACGAGCAGTACTTC. The gene calls are TRBV11-3 and TRBJ2-7, with TRBD1 matching 7 bases. The CDR3 loop spans 14 amino acids. Germline V gene sequence: CDR1 SGHNT, CDR2 YENEEA. The J segment lost 3 bases and the V segment lost 5 bases, leaving 7 bases of the junction unmatched.

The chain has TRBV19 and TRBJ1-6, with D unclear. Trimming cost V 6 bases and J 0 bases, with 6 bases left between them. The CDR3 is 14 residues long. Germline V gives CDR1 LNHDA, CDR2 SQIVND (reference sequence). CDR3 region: CASRFSSYNSPLHF. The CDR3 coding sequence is TGTGCCAGTAGATTCAGCTCCTATAATTCACCCCTCCACTTT.

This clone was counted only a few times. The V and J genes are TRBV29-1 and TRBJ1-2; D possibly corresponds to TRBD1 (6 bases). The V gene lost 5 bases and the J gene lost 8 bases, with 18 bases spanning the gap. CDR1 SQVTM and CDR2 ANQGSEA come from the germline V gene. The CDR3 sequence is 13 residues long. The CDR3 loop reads CSVPEGGLGGYTF. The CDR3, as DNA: TGCAGCGTTCCCGAGGGGGGCCTAGGCGGCTACACCTTC.

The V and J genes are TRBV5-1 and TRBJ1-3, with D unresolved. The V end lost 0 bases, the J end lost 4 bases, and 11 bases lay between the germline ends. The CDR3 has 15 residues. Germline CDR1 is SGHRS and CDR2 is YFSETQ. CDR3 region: CASSLDTSLGNTIYF. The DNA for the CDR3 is TGCGCCAGCAGCTTGGATACCTCCCTGGGAAACACCATATATTTT.

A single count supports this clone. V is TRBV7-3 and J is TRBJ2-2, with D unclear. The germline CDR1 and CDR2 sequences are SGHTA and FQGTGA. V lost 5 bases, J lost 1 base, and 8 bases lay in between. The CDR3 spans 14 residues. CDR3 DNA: TGTGCCAGCAGCCCTACAGAGAACACCGGGGAGCTGTTTTTT. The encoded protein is CASSPTENTGELFF. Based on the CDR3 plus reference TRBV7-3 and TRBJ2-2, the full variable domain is GAGVSQTPSNKVTEKGKYVELRCDPISGHTALYWYRQSLGQGPEFLIYFQGTGAADDSGLPNDRFFAVRPEGSVSTLKIQRTERGDSAVYLCASSPTENTGELFFGEGSRLTVL.